This TCR beta chain was recorded in a study of early T cells in non-severe SARS-CoV-2 infection. The CDR3 has 11 amino acids. Trimming removed 3 bases from V and 10 bases from J, with 4 bases in between. Germline CDR1 is SGHTA and CDR2 is FQGNSA. TCRdb re-derived calls from the 5' RACE reads in MiXCR, one entry per CDR3 protein. The profile shows over 75,000 distinct CDR3 sequences, more than 13% of them singletons. The clonotype comes from an adult who was a healthcare worker with PCR-confirmed SARS-CoV-2 infection or an uninfected control (not recorded which). The J gene is TRBJ1-6, the V gene TRBV7-2; D ambiguous. The sample consisted of whole blood. The CDR3 DNA is TGTGCCAGCAGCTTTCTCTCACCCCTCCACTTT. It encodes CASSFLSPLHF.